Given below is one T cell receptor beta chain in context. Its matching antigen is unknown. MiXCR was run by TCRdb on the RT-PCR reads, yielding one entry per CDR3 protein. The table shows 630,000 or so distinct CDR3 sequences, with approximately 14% occurring only once. This entry comes from a study of response to subunit inactivated influenza vaccine. Overall study results and limits: The authors offered the suggestion that each seasonal influenza vaccination recruits few new T cells.

This CDR3 spans 17 amino acids. Germline lookup yields CDR1 SGHTA and CDR2 FQGNSA. The V gene end was trimmed by 5 bases and the J gene end by 3 bases; junction bases not matched to a gene: 9. This TCR was sampled from a man aged 45-65 years who received an inactivated influenza vaccine. The chain has TRBV7-2 and TRBJ2-1; 11 bases fit TRBD2. Sequencing was performed on PBMCs from blood, taken roughly 12 days after vaccination. The CDR3 DNA sequence: TGTGCCAGCAGCCACGCGGCTAGCGGGGGGCACTACAATGAGCAGTTCTTC. This translates into CASSHAASGGHYNEQFF.